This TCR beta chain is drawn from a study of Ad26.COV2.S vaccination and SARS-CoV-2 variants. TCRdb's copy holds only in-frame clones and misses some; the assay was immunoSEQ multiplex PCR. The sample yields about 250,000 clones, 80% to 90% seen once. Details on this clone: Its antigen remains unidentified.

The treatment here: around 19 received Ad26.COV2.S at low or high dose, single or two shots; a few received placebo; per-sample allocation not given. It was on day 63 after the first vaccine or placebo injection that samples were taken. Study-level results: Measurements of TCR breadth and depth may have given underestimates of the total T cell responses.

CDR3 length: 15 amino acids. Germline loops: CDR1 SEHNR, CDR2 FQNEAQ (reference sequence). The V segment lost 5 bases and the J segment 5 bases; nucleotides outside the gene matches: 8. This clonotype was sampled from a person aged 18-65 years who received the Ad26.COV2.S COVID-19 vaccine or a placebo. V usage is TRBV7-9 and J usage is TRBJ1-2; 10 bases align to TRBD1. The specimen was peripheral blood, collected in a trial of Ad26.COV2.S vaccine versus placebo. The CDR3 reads CASSETGGKNYGYTF. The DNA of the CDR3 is TGTGCCAGCAGCGAGACAGGGGGCAAGAATTATGGCTACACCTTC.